This record covers a single TCR beta chain. As yet, its antigen is unknown. These data come from a study of shared clonotypes between healthy human individuals. General study points: What naive subsets generally showed was a larger estimated richness than memory subsets showed.

Assay used: immunoSEQ multiplex PCR; TCRdb lists only in-frame clones, some missing. This table has about 2 million clones, around 95% appearing once. Per germline, CDR1 SGHNT and CDR2 YYREEE (reference sequence). V trimming: 3 bases; J trimming: 7 bases; junction bases outside the gene matches: 5. This CDR3 is built from 15 residues. The sample consisted of naive CD4+ T cells sorted from blood. As for subset: CD45RA+ positively selected. The V and J genes are TRBV5-4 and TRBJ2-5; 14 bases match TRBD2. The clonotype was recovered from a man between 18 and 29 years old in good health. The CDR3: CASSSGGTSGRTQYF. The CDR3 DNA is TGTGCCAGCAGCTCTGGGGGGACTAGCGGGAGGACCCAGTACTTC.